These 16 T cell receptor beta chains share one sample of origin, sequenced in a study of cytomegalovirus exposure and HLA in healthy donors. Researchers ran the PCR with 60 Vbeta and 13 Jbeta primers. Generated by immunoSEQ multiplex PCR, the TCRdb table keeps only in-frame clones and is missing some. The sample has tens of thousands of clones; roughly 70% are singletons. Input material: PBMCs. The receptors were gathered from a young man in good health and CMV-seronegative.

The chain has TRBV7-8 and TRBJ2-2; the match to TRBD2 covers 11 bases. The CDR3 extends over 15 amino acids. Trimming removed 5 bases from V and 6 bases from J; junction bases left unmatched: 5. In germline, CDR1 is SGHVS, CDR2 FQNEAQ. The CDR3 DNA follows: TGTGCCAGCAGCCGTAGCGGGGGGGCAGCCGGGGAGCTGTTTTTT. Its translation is CASSRSGGAAGELFF. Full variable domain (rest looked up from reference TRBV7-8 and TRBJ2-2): GAGVSQSPRYKVAKRGQDVALRCDPISGHVSLFWYQQALGQGPEFLTYFQNEAQLDKSGLPSDRFFAERPEGSVSTLKIQRTQQEDSAVYLCASSRSGGAAGELFFGEGSRLTVL.

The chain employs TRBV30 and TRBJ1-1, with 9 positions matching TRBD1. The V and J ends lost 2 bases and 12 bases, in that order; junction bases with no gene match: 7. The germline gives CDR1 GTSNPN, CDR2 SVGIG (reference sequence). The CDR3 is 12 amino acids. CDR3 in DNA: TGTGCCTGGAGTCCGGGGACAGGGAGTACTTTCTTT. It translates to CAWSPGTGSTFF.

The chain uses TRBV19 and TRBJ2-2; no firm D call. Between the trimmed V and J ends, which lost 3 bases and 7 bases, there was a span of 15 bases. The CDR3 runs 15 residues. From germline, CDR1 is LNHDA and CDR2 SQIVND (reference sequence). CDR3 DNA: TGTGCCAGTAGTATGTACCGTTCTTCGGGCGGGGAGCTGTTTTTT. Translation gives CASSMYRSSGGELFF.

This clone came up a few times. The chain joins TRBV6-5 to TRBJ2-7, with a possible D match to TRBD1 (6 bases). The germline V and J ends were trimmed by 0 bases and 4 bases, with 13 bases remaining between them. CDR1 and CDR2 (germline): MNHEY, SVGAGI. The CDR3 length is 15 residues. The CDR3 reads CASSYSKQGAYEQYF. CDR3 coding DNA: TGTGCCAGCAGTTACTCGAAACAGGGTGCTTACGAGCAGTACTTC.

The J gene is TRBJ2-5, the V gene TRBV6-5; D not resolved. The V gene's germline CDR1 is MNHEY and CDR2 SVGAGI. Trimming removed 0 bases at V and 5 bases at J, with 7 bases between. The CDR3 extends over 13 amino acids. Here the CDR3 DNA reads TGTGCCAGCAGTTACTCGAGCTTGGAGACCCAGTACTTC. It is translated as CASSYSSLETQYF.

CDR3 nucleotide sequence: TGTGCCAGCAGCTCAACCAAGATAGACAGGGAGGCGGAGGTTGAAGCTTTCTTT. It encodes CASSSTKIDREAEVEAFF. V gene TRBV7-9 combines with J gene TRBJ1-1; TRBD1 matches 7 bases. From germline, CDR1 is SEHNR and CDR2 FQNEAQ (reference sequence). With 4 bases clipped from V and 7 bases from J, the junction kept 21 bases outside the gene matches. The CDR3 is made up of 18 amino acids.

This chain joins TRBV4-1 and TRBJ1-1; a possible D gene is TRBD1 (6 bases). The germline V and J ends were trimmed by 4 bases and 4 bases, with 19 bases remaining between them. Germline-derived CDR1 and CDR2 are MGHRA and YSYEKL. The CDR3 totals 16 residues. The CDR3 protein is CASSPWALQGGTEAFF. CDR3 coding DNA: TGCGCCAGCAGCCCTTGGGCTCTTCAAGGGGGCACTGAAGCTTTCTTT.

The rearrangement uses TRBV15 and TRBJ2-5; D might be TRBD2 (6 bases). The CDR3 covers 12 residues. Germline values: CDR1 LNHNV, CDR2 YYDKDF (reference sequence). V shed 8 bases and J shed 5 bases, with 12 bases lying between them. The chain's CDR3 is CATSLAEETQYF. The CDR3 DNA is TGTGCCACCTCACTAGCCGAGGAGACCCAGTACTTC.

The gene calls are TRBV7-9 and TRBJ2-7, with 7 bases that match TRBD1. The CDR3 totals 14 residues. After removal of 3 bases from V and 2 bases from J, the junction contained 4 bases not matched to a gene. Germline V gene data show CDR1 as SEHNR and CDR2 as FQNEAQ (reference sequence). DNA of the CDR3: TGTGCCAGCAGCTTGGGACAGCCTCCCTACGAGCAGTACTTC. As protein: CASSLGQPPYEQYF. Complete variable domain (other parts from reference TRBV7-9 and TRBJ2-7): DTGVSQNPRHKITKRGQNVTFRCDPISEHNRLYWYRQTLGQGPEFLTYFQNEAQLEKSRLLSDRFSAERPKGSFSTLEIQRTEQGDSAMYLCASSLGQPPYEQYFGPGTRLTVT.

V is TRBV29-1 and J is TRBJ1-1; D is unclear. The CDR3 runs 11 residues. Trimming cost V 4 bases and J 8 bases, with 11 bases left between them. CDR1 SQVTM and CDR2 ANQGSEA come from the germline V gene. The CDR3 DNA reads TGCAGCGTTGTTCTGCTAAAGGAAGCTTTCTTT. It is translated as CSVVLLKEAFF.

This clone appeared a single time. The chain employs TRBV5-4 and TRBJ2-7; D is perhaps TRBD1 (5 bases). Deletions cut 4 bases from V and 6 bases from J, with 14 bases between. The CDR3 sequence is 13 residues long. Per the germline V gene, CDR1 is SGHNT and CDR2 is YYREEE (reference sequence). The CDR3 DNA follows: TGTGCCAGCAGCCCAATACCAGGGTCCGAGCAGTACTTC. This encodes CASSPIPGSEQYF.

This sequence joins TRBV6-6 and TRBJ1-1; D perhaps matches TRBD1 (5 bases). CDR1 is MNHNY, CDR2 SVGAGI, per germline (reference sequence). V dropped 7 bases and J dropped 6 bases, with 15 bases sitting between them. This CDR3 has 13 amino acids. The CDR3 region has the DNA TGTGCCAGCACCTCGGGACTTGCGGCTGAAGCTTTCTTT. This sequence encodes CASTSGLAAEAFF.

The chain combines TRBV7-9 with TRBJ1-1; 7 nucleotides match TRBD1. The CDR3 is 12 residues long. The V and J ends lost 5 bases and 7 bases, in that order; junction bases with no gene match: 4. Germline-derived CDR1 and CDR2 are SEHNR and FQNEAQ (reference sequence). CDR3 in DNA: TGTGCCAGCAGCCCGCACAGGGGTGAAGCTTTCTTT. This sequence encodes CASSPHRGEAFF.

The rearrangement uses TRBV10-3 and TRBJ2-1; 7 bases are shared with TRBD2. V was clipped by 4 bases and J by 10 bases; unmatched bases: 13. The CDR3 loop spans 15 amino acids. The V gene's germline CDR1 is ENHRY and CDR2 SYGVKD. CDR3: CAISASGGLVSEQFF. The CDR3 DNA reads TGTGCCATCAGTGCCTCGGGAGGTCTGGTTTCCGAGCAGTTCTTC.

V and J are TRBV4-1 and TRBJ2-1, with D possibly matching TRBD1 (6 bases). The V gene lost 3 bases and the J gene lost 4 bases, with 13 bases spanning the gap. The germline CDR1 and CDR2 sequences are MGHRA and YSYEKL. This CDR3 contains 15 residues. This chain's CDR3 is CASSQGQRTYNEQFF. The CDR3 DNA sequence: TGCGCCAGCAGCCAGGGACAAAGAACGTACAATGAGCAGTTCTTC.

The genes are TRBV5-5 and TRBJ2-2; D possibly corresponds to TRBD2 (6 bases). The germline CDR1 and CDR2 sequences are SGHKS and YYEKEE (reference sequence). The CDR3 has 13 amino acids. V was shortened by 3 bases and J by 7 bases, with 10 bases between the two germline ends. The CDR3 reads CASSWGEIGELFF. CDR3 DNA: TGTGCCAGCAGCTGGGGGGAAATCGGGGAGCTGTTTTTT.